A single sample is the source of the 2 T cell receptor beta chains below, sequenced in a study of T cells in localized non-small cell lung cancer. Sequencing was performed with immunoSEQ multiplex PCR; in TCRdb, only in-frame clones are kept and a portion is missing. Altogether about 33,000 clones are present, about 90% being singletons, with the ten largest covering 2% to 2.5%. Specimen: peripheral blood, collected before any cancer treatment. Source of these receptors: a female donor older than 55 with stage I lung adenocarcinoma.

There are a few counts of this clone. The chain's CDR3 is CASGWGGMTGELFF. CDR3 sequence (DNA): TGTGCCAGCGGCTGGGGTGGAATGACCGGGGAGCTGTTTTTT. V gene TRBV27 combines with J gene TRBJ2-2, with D unresolved. Trimming stripped 8 bases from V and 5 bases from J, with 15 bases between. CDR1 MNHEY and CDR2 SMNVEV come from the germline V gene (reference sequence). CDR3 size: 14 residues.

This chain links TRBV6-5 with TRBJ2-7; no firm D call. The CDR3 has 12 residues. V lost 2 bases and J lost 5, with 7 bases in between. CDR1 is MNHEY, CDR2 SVGAGI, per germline. The CDR3 is CASSYGSNEQYF. The CDR3 nucleotides read TGTGCCAGCAGTTACGGGTCCAACGAGCAGTACTTC.